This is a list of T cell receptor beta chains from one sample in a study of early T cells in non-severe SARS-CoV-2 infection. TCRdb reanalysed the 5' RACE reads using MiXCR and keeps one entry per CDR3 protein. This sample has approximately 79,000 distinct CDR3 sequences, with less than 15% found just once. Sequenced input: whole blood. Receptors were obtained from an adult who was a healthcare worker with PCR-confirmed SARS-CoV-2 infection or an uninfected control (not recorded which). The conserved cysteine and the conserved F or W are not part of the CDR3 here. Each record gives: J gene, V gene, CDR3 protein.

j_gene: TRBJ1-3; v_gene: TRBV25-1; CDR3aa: ASSPDSTGNTIY
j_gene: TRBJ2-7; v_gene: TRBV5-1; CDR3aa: ASSLETGGYEQY
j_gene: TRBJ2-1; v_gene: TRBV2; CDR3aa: ASSRGLYNEQF
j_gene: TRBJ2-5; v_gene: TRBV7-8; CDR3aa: ASSLVAAREGQY
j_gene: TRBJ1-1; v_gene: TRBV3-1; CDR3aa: ASSLRGQNTEAF
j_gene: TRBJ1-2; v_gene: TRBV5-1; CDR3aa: ASSGTYYGYT
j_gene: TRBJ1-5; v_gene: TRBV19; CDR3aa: ASSVQGLGNQPQH
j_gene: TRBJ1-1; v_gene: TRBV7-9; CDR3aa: ASRPPLNTEAF
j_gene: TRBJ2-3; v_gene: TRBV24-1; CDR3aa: ATSDRTSGRVSDTQY
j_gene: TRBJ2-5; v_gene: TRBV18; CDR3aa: ASSVRVETQY
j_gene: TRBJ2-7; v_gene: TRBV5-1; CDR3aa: ASSLGTSGTYEQY
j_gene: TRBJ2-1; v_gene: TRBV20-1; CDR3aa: SARDGGSPYNEQF
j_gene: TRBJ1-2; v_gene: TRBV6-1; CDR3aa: ASSETIGDYGYT
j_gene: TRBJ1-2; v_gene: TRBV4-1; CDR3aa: ASSQDRDRGYGYT
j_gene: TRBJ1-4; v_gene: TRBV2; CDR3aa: ATRLSEKLF
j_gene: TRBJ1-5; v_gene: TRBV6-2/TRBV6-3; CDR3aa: ASSYSRGRSNQPQH
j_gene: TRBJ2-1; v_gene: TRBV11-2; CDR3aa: ASSLVGLAAGNEQF
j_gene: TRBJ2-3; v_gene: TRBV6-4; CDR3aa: ASSAGVDTDTQY
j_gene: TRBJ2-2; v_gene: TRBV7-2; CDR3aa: ASNPTSWNTGELL
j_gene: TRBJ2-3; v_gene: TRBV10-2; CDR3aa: ASSGQGGTDTQY
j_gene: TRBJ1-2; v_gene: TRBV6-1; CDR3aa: ASSDVGDHGYT
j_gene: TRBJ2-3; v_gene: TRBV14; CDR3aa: ASSQERRLAITWDTQY
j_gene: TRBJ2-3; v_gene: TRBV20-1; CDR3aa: SALSEPSTDTQY
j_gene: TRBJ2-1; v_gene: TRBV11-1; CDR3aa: ASSSEGRYEQF
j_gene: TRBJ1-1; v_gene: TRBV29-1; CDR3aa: SAERVLNTEAF
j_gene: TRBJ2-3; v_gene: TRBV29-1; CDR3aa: SALEAQRVGDTQY
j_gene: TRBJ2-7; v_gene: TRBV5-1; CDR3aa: ASSFGTSETYEQY
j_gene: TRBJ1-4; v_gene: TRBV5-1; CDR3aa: ASSPGGSTNEKLF
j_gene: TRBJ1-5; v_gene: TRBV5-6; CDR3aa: ASSLEANSTSNQPQH
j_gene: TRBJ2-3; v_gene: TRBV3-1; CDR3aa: ASSPPQRGGLPDTQY
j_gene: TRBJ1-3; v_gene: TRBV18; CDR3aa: ASSALDTGISGNTIY
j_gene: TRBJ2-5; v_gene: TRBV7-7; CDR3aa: ASSLTEETQY
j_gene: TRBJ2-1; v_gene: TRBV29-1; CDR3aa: SVVAGWENEQF
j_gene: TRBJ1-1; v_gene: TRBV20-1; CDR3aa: SAPAPPLNTEAF
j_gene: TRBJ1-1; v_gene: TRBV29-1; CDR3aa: SVVAGVGSGAF
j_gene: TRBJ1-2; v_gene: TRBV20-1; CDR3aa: SASGQGFYGYT
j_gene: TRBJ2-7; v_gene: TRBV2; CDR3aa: ASSFPGSYEQY
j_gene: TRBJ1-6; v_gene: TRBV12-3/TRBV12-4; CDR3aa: ASSSRGESPLH
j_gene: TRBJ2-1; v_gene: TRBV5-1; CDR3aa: ASSQMALAGVPEQF
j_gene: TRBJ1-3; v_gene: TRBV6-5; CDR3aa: ASSYPNPGTGPGNTIY
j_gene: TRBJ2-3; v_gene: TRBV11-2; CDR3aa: ASSLPGSTDTQY
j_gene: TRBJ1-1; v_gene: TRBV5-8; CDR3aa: ASSLERRNTEAF
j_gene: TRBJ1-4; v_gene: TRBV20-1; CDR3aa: SAEQGAREKLF
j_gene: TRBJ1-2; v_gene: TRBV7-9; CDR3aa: ASSFELYMAGYT
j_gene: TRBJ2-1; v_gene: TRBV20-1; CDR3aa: SARDLDNEQF
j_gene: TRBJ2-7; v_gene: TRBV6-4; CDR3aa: ASSDRPGYEQY
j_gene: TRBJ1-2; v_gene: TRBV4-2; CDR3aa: ASSQDRGTRPTSNYGYT
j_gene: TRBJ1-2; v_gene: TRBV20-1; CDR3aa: SASQGPNYGYT
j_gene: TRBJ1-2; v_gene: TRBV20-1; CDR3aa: SARYGTAYGYT